This T cell receptor beta chain is drawn from a study of blood T cells in healthy people across ages. Study-level findings and limits: Among T cells, TCR beta diversity per million cells dropped roughly linearly as age rose. Diversity estimated from one million T cells was considered an underestimate.

About this clonotype: What it binds is not known.

In each sample, at least 7 million PBMCs were isolated. The use of a sample-barcoded 5' primer and a J-beta primer mix characterized a second PCR of 7 to 11 cycles. TCRdb called the 5' RACE reads again in MiXCR, with one record for every CDR3 protein. Of more than 650,000 distinct CDR3 sequences in the sample, under 30% were seen once. Trimming removed 6 bases from V and 10 bases from J, with 18 bases in between. The CDR3 runs to 13 residues. These same records also appear under a second study, on T cells of mothers and their children. That work adds: The study obtained over 9 million TCR beta CDR3 reads per mother and 3 million to 3.5 million per child.

J is TRBJ1-2 and V is TRBV12-3 or TRBV12-4; a weak D match, TRBD1 (5 bases). The sequencing sample was made of blood. This sequence originates from a boy aged 10-17 years in good health. The CDR3 protein is CASSAGPRSPYTF. In nucleotides, the CDR3 is TGTGCCAGCAGCGCGGGACCGCGGTCCCCCTACACCTTC.